These 32 T cell receptor beta chains originate from one sample sequenced in a study of blood T cell repertoires in COVID-19 (dated by TCRdb to about 2020). The library relied on the immunoSEQ multiplex PCR assay. TCRdb obtained this table from immuneACCESS and retained in-frame rearrangements with V and J assigned. These tables miss some clones; where compared with another copy, unresolved V genes account for less than half of the shortfall, and the remainder is unexplained. A total of about 160,000 clones appear in this sample, 81% of them only once. Jointly, the top ten make up 5.6% of the sample. Sequenced input: PBMCs or T cells enriched from blood (not recorded which). The receptors were sampled from a woman aged 40 to 50 with acute COVID-19.

The chain links TRBV27 to TRBJ2-4; a possible D gene is TRBD1 (6 bases). The CDR3 is 18 residues long. The V end was cut by 5 bases, the J end by 0 bases, with 20 bases between. The germline gives CDR1 MNHEY, CDR2 SMNVEV (reference sequence). The CDR3 sequence is CASSRGDTLSLAKNIQYF. For the CDR3, the DNA is TGTGCCAGCAGTAGAGGGGACACCTTAAGTCTAGCCAAAAACATTCAGTACTTC.

This clone has only a few counts. The CDR3 sequence: CASTEREGLNEQFF. In nucleotides, the CDR3 is TGCGCCAGCACCGAACGGGAGGGCTTAAATGAGCAGTTCTTC. V usage is TRBV5-1 and J usage is TRBJ2-1; 8 positions agree with TRBD2. CDR1 is SGHRS, CDR2 YFSETQ, per germline. V dropped 6 bases and J dropped 7; count of bases not matched to a gene: 9. The CDR3 consists of 14 residues. Full variable domain (remainder filled in from reference TRBV5-1 and TRBJ2-1): KAGVTQTPRYLIKTRGQQVTLSCSPISGHRSVSWYQQTPGQGLQFLFEYFSETQRNKGNFPGRFSGRQFSNSRSEMNVSTLELGDSALYLCASTEREGLNEQFFGPGTRLTVL.

This clone was counted once. This CDR3 is CASSLVSTDTQYF. The CDR3 nucleotides read TGTGCCAGCAGTCTTGTAAGCACAGATACGCAGTATTTT. The J gene is TRBJ2-3, the V gene TRBV12-3 or TRBV12-4; D uncertain. The V end lost 5 bases, the J end lost 0 bases, and 6 bases lay between the germline ends. This CDR3 region has 13 residues.

The chain joins TRBV6-4 to TRBJ1-5; 10 nucleotides agree with TRBD1. Trimming removed 10 bases from V and 6 bases from J; junction bases left unmatched: 12. Germline-derived CDR1 and CDR2 are MRHNA and SNTAGT. The CDR3 totals 15 residues. DNA of the CDR3: TGTGCCACCAGGGGGGGGACAGGGGCACGTCAGCCCCAGCATTTT. Translating gives CATRGGTGARQPQHF.

This clone was counted once. This sequence joins TRBV19 and TRBJ2-3; 10 positions agree with TRBD2. The V gene end was trimmed by 6 bases and the J gene end by 1 base; junction bases not matched to a gene: 4. There are 15 residues in the CDR3. Germline loops: CDR1 LNHDA, CDR2 SQIVND (reference sequence). DNA for the CDR3: TGTGCCAGTAGGCCTCTAGCGGGAGGCACAGATACGCAGTATTTT. Its protein is CASRPLAGGTDTQYF. Full variable domain (rest looked up from reference TRBV19 and TRBJ2-3): DGGITQSPKYLFRKEGQNVTLSCEQNLNHDAMYWYRQDPGQGLRLIYYSQIVNDFQKGDIAEGYSVSREKKESFPLTVTSAQKNPTAFYLCASRPLAGGTDTQYFGPGTRLTVL.

The rearrangement links TRBV5-4 to TRBJ2-3, with D perhaps matching TRBD2 (5 bases). The germline V gene has CDR1 SGHNT and CDR2 YYREEE (reference sequence). The length of the CDR3 is 15 residues. V was shortened by 3 bases and J by 1 base, with 12 bases between the two germline ends. CDR3 amino acids: CASSSGGGGTDTQYF. CDR3 bases: TGTGCCAGCAGCTCCGGCGGAGGAGGCACAGATACGCAGTATTTT.

The chain uses TRBV9 and TRBJ2-3, with 15 positions matching TRBD2. The CDR3 extends over 16 amino acids. Germline V lookup: CDR1 SGDLS, CDR2 YYNGEE. The junction had 5 bases not matched to a gene; V was cut back by 4 bases and J by 5 bases. In DNA form, the CDR3 reads TGTGCCAGCAGCCCCCGGACTAGCGGGAGGGTAGATACGCAGTATTTT. Its translation: CASSPRTSGRVDTQYF. The variable domain in full, completed from reference TRBV9 and TRBJ2-3, reads DSGVTQTPKHLITATGQRVTLRCSPRSGDLSVYWYQQSLDQGLQFLIQYYNGEERAKGNILERFSAQQFPDLHSELNLSSLELGDSALYFCASSPRTSGRVDTQYFGPGTRLTVL.

The CDR3 DNA reads as TGTGCCACCAGCAGAGACTCGACAGGGGTTGAGGGCTACACCTTC. Translation gives CATSRDSTGVEGYTF. The gene calls are TRBV15 and TRBJ1-2; 8 bases match TRBD1. V dropped 0 bases and J dropped 8; count of bases not matched to a gene: 8. Per the germline V gene, CDR1 is LNHNV and CDR2 is YYDKDF (reference sequence). The CDR3 is 15 residues long.

This clone has just one count. The CDR3 region has the DNA TGTGCCAGCAGCCAAGATGTGACACCTAGCACAGATACGCAGTATTTT. Protein: CASSQDVTPSTDTQYF. The chain employs TRBV4-2 and TRBJ2-3; D gene ambiguous. V was shortened by 0 bases and J by 0 bases, with 10 bases between the two germline ends. This CDR3 is built from 16 residues. Germline CDR1 LGHNA, CDR2 YNFKEQ.

The genes are TRBV5-4 and TRBJ2-5, with a tentative D call TRBD2 (5 bases). The V gene lost 3 bases and the J gene lost 5 bases, with 11 bases spanning the gap. The CDR3 runs 13 residues. Germline assignment: CDR1 SGHNT and CDR2 YYREEE (reference sequence). The DNA of the CDR3 is TGTGCCAGCAGCTCCGGGATGAGGGAGACCCAGTACTTC. Translating gives CASSSGMRETQYF.

The chain has TRBV7-3 and TRBJ1-1, with 9 bases fitting TRBD1. V was pared by 6 bases and J by 4 bases, with 3 bases of the junction left unmatched. This CDR3 region has 13 residues. Germline values: CDR1 SGHTA, CDR2 FQGTGA. Written as DNA, the CDR3 is TGTGCCAGCAGGCCGACAGGGGGCACTGAAGCTTTCTTT. Translating gives CASRPTGGTEAFF.

This clone was found once. The chain couples TRBV15 to TRBJ1-2, with D maybe TRBD1 (5 bases). Germline loops: CDR1 LNHNV, CDR2 YYDKDF (reference sequence). Between the trimmed V and J ends, which lost 0 bases and 3 bases, there was a span of 11 bases. The CDR3 runs to 15 residues. CDR3 amino acids: CATSRDPDRHYGYTF. CDR3 sequence (DNA): TGTGCCACCAGCAGAGATCCAGACAGACACTATGGCTACACCTTC. Complete variable domain (other parts from reference TRBV15 and TRBJ1-2): DAMVIQNPRYQVTQFGKPVTLSCSQTLNHNVMYWYQQKSSQAPKLLFHYYDKDFNNEADTPDNFQSRRPNTSFCFLDIRSPGLGDTAMYLCATSRDPDRHYGYTFGSGTRLTVV.

A single count supports this clone. The chain employs TRBV5-1 and TRBJ2-3, with 14 bases aligning to TRBD2. The germline V gene has CDR1 SGHRS and CDR2 YFSETQ. Trimming removed 4 bases from V and 3 bases from J; junction bases left unmatched: 4. The CDR3 runs to 16 residues. The CDR3 sequence: CASSLGTSGRTDTQYF. As DNA, the CDR3 is TGCGCCAGCAGCCTAGGGACTAGCGGGAGAACAGATACGCAGTATTTT.

The rearrangement uses TRBV29-1 and TRBJ2-7; 7 bases map to TRBD1. CDR3 length: 16 residues. The V gene end was trimmed by 0 bases and the J gene end by 2 bases; junction bases not matched to a gene: 10. Germline V gives CDR1 SQVTM, CDR2 ANQGSEA. Here the CDR3 DNA reads TGCAGCGTTGAAGATGCCGCCGCCAGGGGGACCTACGAGCAGTACTTC. Translated: CSVEDAAARGTYEQYF.

The chain couples TRBV9 to TRBJ1-2; TRBD1 matches at 9 bases. Germline V gives CDR1 SGDLS, CDR2 YYNGEE. The J segment lost 4 bases and the V segment lost 3 bases, leaving 4 bases of the junction unmatched. The CDR3 extends over 14 amino acids. The CDR3 nucleotides are TGTGCCAGCAGCGAACAGGGGGCGTTCTATGGCTACACCTTC. Its protein is CASSEQGAFYGYTF.

This chain joins TRBV5-1 and TRBJ2-1, with 11 bases aligning to TRBD2. The V and J ends lost 4 bases and 4 bases, in that order; junction bases with no gene match: 4. This CDR3 is built from 15 residues. Germline V lookup: CDR1 SGHRS, CDR2 YFSETQ. CDR3 DNA sequence: TGCGCCAGCAGCGAGGGGACTAGCGGTTACAATGAGCAGTTCTTC. Translated: CASSEGTSGYNEQFF. Using reference TRBV5-1 and TRBJ2-1 for the parts outside the CDR3, the full variable domain is KAGVTQTPRYLIKTRGQQVTLSCSPISGHRSVSWYQQTPGQGLQFLFEYFSETQRNKGNFPGRFSGRQFSNSRSEMNVSTLELGDSALYLCASSEGTSGYNEQFFGPGTRLTVL.

The chain links TRBV2 to TRBJ2-5; weak D call: TRBD1 (6 bases). This CDR3 spans 10 amino acids. V gave up 8 bases and J gave up 12 bases, with 13 bases separating them. Per the germline V gene, CDR1 is SNHLY and CDR2 is FYNNEI. The CDR3 sequence is CASGTPTEYF. As DNA, the CDR3 is TGTGCCAGCGGGACACCCACGGAGTACTTC.

Only one count was recorded for this clone. The chain couples TRBV18 to TRBJ1-1; maybe TRBD1 (5 bases). From germline, CDR1 is KGHSH and CDR2 LQKENI. CDR3 length: 11 residues. Trimming removed 2 bases from V and 7 bases from J, with 5 bases in between. The DNA of the CDR3 is TGTGCCAGCTCACCAGACAGTGAAGCTTTCTTT. Its protein product is CASSPDSEAFF.

This chain joins TRBV5-1 and TRBJ1-6; TRBD1 might be the D (6 bases). The CDR3 runs to 15 residues. V was pared by 4 bases and J by 8 bases, with 16 bases between. Germline values: CDR1 SGHRS, CDR2 YFSETQ. The CDR3 DNA reads as TGCGCCAGCAGCCTTGGAGGCAGGGGTGATTCACCCCTCCACTTT. The encoded protein is CASSLGGRGDSPLHF.

The rearrangement uses TRBV18 and TRBJ2-2; a weak D match, TRBD2 (6 bases). V was cut by 3 bases and J by 5 bases, with 16 bases left in between. CDR1 and CDR2 from the germline V gene are KGHSH and LQKENI. This CDR3 has 16 residues. CDR3 sequence reads: CASSPPGRERTGELFF. The CDR3 coding sequence is TGTGCCAGCTCACCCCCGGGACGGGAGCGGACCGGGGAGCTGTTTTTT.

The chain joins TRBV19 to TRBJ1-6, with D hard to call. Trimming left V 7 bases short and J 4 bases short, with 14 bases between. CDR3 length equals 15 residues. Germline CDR1 LNHDA, CDR2 SQIVND (reference sequence). In DNA form, the CDR3 reads TGTGCCAGTATAGATTCAACGTTGTATAATTCACCCCTCCACTTT. This sequence encodes CASIDSTLYNSPLHF.

The rearrangement joins TRBV2 to TRBJ1-1; 9 nucleotides match TRBD1. Germline loops: CDR1 SNHLY, CDR2 FYNNEI. Germline trimming cut 5 bases from V and 0 bases from J; bases unmatched to any gene: 7. This CDR3 is built from 16 residues. The chain's CDR3 is CASSRTGGPMNTEAFF. CDR3 sequence (DNA): TGTGCCAGCAGTCGAACAGGGGGCCCCATGAACACTGAAGCTTTCTTT.

The V call is TRBV19, the J call TRBJ2-1; 7 bases line up with TRBD1. CDR3 size: 14 residues. V trimming: 5 bases; J trimming: 7 bases; junction bases outside the gene matches: 8. CDR1 is LNHDA, CDR2 SQIVND, per germline (reference sequence). CDR3 amino acids: CASSPQGVGNEQFF. The CDR3, as DNA: TGTGCCAGTAGTCCCCAGGGGGTTGGAAATGAGCAGTTCTTC.

This CDR3 is CASSYSGQVHNEQFF. As DNA, the CDR3 is TGTGCCAGCAGTTACTCGGGACAGGTCCACAATGAGCAGTTCTTC. The chain carries TRBV6-5 and TRBJ2-1, with 8 bases fitting TRBD1. CDR3 length equals 15 residues. V shed 0 bases and J 5 bases; nucleotides not matched to a gene: 3. Germline lookup yields CDR1 MNHEY and CDR2 SVGAGI.

The chain couples TRBV14 to TRBJ1-2, with unresolved D. V gave up 0 bases and J gave up 4 bases, with 9 bases separating them. Looked up from germline, CDR1 is SGHDN and CDR2 is FVKESK. The CDR3 covers 14 residues. The CDR3 loop is CASSQETGIYGYTF. The DNA of the CDR3 is TGTGCCAGCAGCCAAGAAACGGGAATCTATGGCTACACCTTC.

This chain connects TRBV19 to TRBJ2-3, with 8 bases lining up with TRBD2. The CDR3 has 15 residues. Germline assignment: CDR1 LNHDA and CDR2 SQIVND (reference sequence). Trimming cost V 3 bases and J 2 bases; bases outside gene matches: 4. The CDR3 bases are TGTGCCAGTAGTATTGCGGGAGGACCCACAGATACGCAGTATTTT. Translation gives CASSIAGGPTDTQYF.

The chain employs TRBV19 and TRBJ2-1, with TRBD1 as a possible D gene (6 bases). This CDR3 is built from 15 residues. Germline CDR1 LNHDA, CDR2 SQIVND (reference sequence). Trimming stripped 4 bases from V and 8 bases from J, with 18 bases between. This chain's CDR3 is CASSKRAGVSDEQFF. CDR3 DNA: TGTGCCAGTAGTAAACGGGCAGGGGTGAGCGATGAGCAGTTCTTC.

This chain joins TRBV7-9 and TRBJ1-1, with 9 positions matching TRBD1. The V and J ends lost 2 bases and 4 bases, in that order; junction bases with no gene match: 5. This CDR3 contains 15 residues. Per germline, CDR1 SEHNR and CDR2 FQNEAQ (reference sequence). CDR3 residues: CASSLMGQGGTEAFF. The CDR3 nucleotides read TGTGCCAGCAGCTTAATGGGACAGGGAGGCACTGAAGCTTTCTTT.

The V gene is TRBV27, the J gene TRBJ2-1, with a tentative D call TRBD2 (6 bases). Germline V gene data show CDR1 as MNHEY and CDR2 as SMNVEV (reference sequence). The germline V and J ends were trimmed by 3 bases and 4 bases, with 19 bases remaining between them. This CDR3 is built from 17 residues. The CDR3 is CASSLLGGRGDYNEQFF. CDR3 nucleotides: TGTGCCAGCAGTTTGTTGGGGGGACGGGGAGATTACAATGAGCAGTTCTTC.

This chain connects TRBV30 to TRBJ1-6; D perhaps matches TRBD1 (6 bases). Germline values: CDR1 GTSNPN, CDR2 SVGIG (reference sequence). The CDR3 sequence is 13 residues long. V was trimmed by 2 bases and J by 7 bases, leaving 9 bases between them. The CDR3 region has the DNA TGTGCCTGGAGTCCAGGGGTGAATTCACCCCTCCACTTT. Its translation: CAWSPGVNSPLHF.

This clone has at least ten counts. The sample contains more than one DNA sequence encoding this CDR3. The rearrangement uses TRBV5-1 and TRBJ2-7; 8 bases are shared with TRBD1. Trimming cost V 0 bases and J 2 bases; bases outside gene matches: 1. The CDR3 totals 14 residues. CDR1 is SGHRS, CDR2 YFSETQ, per germline. CDR3 sequence: CASSLGTGTYEQYF. In DNA form, the CDR3 reads TGCGCCAGCAGCTTGGGGACAGGGACCTACGAGCAGTACTTC.

This clone has a handful of counts. This chain connects TRBV5-1 to TRBJ1-4; D is undetermined. The CDR3 is 15 residues long. Trimming stripped 4 bases from V and 1 base from J, with 11 bases between. From germline, CDR1 is SGHRS and CDR2 YFSETQ. CDR3 residues: CASSPRGGTNEKLFF. CDR3 sequence (DNA): TGCGCCAGCAGCCCCCGCGGAGGAACTAATGAAAAACTGTTTTTT.